This T cell receptor (beta chain) comes out of a study of early T cells in non-severe SARS-CoV-2 infection. Study background: Sequencing of unsorted whole blood was done on bulk RNA, leaving chains unpaired. Regarding the study as a whole: There was a bias toward anti-spike CD8 responses in VDJdb matching, which missed private and CD4 specificities.

Germline V lookup: CDR1 LNHNV, CDR2 YYDKDF (reference sequence). The CDR3 runs to 13 residues. Deletions cut 1 base from V and 7 bases from J, with 8 bases between. Individual cDNA molecules were tagged with unique molecular identifiers, the study reported. One entry per CDR3 protein results from TCRdb running MiXCR on the 5' RACE reads. The profile shows around 31,000 distinct CDR3 sequences, 4.5% to 7% of them singletons. This clonotype has more than one count but fewer than ten. Its antigen is not identified. This chain links TRBV15 with TRBJ1-5; tentative D call: TRBD1 (5 bases). The sequenced sample consisted of whole blood. The sequence came from an adult who was a healthcare worker with PCR-confirmed SARS-CoV-2 infection or an uninfected control (not recorded which). The chain's CDR3 is CATSRGGVQPQHF. DNA for the CDR3: TGTGCCACCAGCAGAGGAGGGGTACAGCCCCAGCATTTT. Together with reference TRBV15 and TRBJ1-5, the CDR3 gives the full variable domain: DAMVIQNPRYQVTQFGKPVTLSCSQTLNHNVMYWYQQKSSQAPKLLFHYYDKDFNNEADTPDNFQSRRPNTSFCFLDIRSPGLGDTAMYLCATSRGGVQPQHFGDGTRLSIL.